Listed below are T cell receptor beta chains from one sample, sequenced in a study of T cells in localized non-small cell lung cancer. This table comes from immunoSEQ multiplex PCR, and its TCRdb copy is limited to in-frame clones, with some not included. The profile shows some 82,000 clones, less than 85% of them singletons. The sample consisted of PBMCs, taken before any cancer treatment. Receptor source: a man between 35 and 75 years old with stage II squamous cell lung carcinoma. CDR3s include the opening cysteine and the closing phenylalanine or tryptophan. The D gene is left open where the match is weak. Clone size appears in some rows only: once, few, many, or a class for an expanded clone.

V	J	size	D	DNA	CDR3
TRBV19	TRBJ2-1	NA	TRBD2	TGTGCCAGTAGTACTCTCTCTAGCGGGCGAGCTCAGTTCTTC	CASSTLSSGRAQFF
TRBV4-1	TRBJ2-1	NA	NA	TGCGCCAGCAGCCAATACCCTGGATCCTACAATGAGCAGTTCTTC	CASSQYPGSYNEQFF
TRBV7-9	TRBJ2-5	NA	NA	TGTGCCAGCAGCCCAGGCCCGGGACGGATTATGGGAGAGACCCAGTACTTC	CASSPGPGRIMGETQYF
TRBV15	TRBJ2-7	NA	NA	TGTGCCACCAGCAGAGATTCCCCCGGGACGGATTACGAGCAGTACTTC	CATSRDSPGTDYEQYF
TRBV27	TRBJ1-1	NA	NA	TGTGCCAGCAGTTTATCGCCCCGGAGTCGAGTTGCTGAAGCTTTCTTT	CASSLSPRSRVAEAFF
TRBV7-8	TRBJ1-5	few	NA	TGTGCCAGCAGCTCCCGCAGGATACATCAGCCCCAGCATTTT	CASSSRRIHQPQHF
TRBV4-1	TRBJ2-1	once	TRBD2	TGCGCCAGCAGCCAAGATGGGACTAGCGGGAGTTTTCTGTTCTTC	CASSQDGTSGSFLFF
TRBV28	TRBJ2-3	NA	NA	TGTGCCAGCAGCCCCTTACATGGAGATACGCAGTATTTT	CASSPLHGDTQYF
TRBV7-2	TRBJ2-1	NA	NA	TGTGCCAGCAGCTGGCAGTCCTACAATGAGCAGTTCTTC	CASSWQSYNEQFF
TRBV10-3	TRBJ2-3	NA	TRBD2	TGTGCCATCAGTGAGTCTGGCGGGGGGAGCACAGATACGCAGTATTTT	CAISESGGGSTDTQYF
TRBV9	TRBJ2-1	NA	TRBD2	TGTGCCAGCAGCGGAGCGGGATCGTCCTACAATGAGCAGTTCTTC	CASSGAGSSYNEQFF
TRBV7-2	TRBJ2-7	NA	TRBD2	TGTGCCAGCAGCTTAGCGCTGGGGCGGGAGTTCGAGCAGTACTTC	CASSLALGREFEQYF
TRBV28	TRBJ2-5	few	TRBD1	TGTGCCAGCAGTACTCGGGACAGGGGGCAGGAGACCCAGTACTTC	CASSTRDRGQETQYF
TRBV6-6	TRBJ1-2	NA	NA	TGTGCCCACTCGGAGAGGGGTACTGGCTACACCTTC	CAHSERGTGYTF
TRBV30	TRBJ2-1	NA	NA	TGTGCCTGGAGACCCTGGGACAACAATGAGCAGTTCTTC	CAWRPWDNNEQFF
TRBV11-2	TRBJ2-7	NA	TRBD2	TGTGCCAGCAGCTCTTCCGGGACTAACTCCTACGAGCAGTACTTC	CASSSSGTNSYEQYF
TRBV6-1	TRBJ1-1	NA	NA	TGTGCCAGCACTAGAGTCCGTGGGATGAACACTGAAGCTTTCTTT	CASTRVRGMNTEAFF
TRBV7-9	TRBJ1-4	NA	TRBD1	TGTGCCAGCAGCCCAGGACAGGGATCCCCTGCGACTAATGAAAAACTGTTTTTT	CASSPGQGSPATNEKLFF
TRBV7-3	TRBJ2-2	NA	NA	TGTGCCAGCAGCTTGGGGCCGATCACCGGGGAGCTGTTTTTT	CASSLGPITGELFF
TRBV5-1	TRBJ2-7	NA	NA	TGCGCCAGCAAGCTGACGGACTCCTACGAGCAGTACTTC	CASKLTDSYEQYF
TRBV19	TRBJ1-1	NA	TRBD1	TGTGCCAGTAGACCGGGACAGGGACAGAGGATGACTGAAGCTTTCTTT	CASRPGQGQRMTEAFF
TRBV28	TRBJ1-2	NA	NA	TGTGCCAGCAGTTCGAGGACAGTTGGGGGAGAGGGCTACACCTTC	CASSSRTVGGEGYTF
TRBV5-4	TRBJ1-1	NA	TRBD1	TGTGCCAGCAGCTGGGACGGGACAGGGTCGAACACTGAAGCTTTCTTT	CASSWDGTGSNTEAFF
TRBV7-2	TRBJ2-3	NA	TRBD2	TGTGCCAGCAGCTTAGTCGTCCCCAGCGGGGGTACAGATACGCAGTATTTT	CASSLVVPSGGTDTQYF
TRBV28	TRBJ2-7	NA	NA	TGTGCCAGCAGCTCCTTCTATGAGGGGAAGGCCTACGAGCAGTACTTC	CASSSFYEGKAYEQYF
TRBV28	TRBJ1-2	NA	TRBD1	TGTGCCAGCAACTCGAGGGGGGACAGGGGCTTCTGGGGCTACACCTTC	CASNSRGDRGFWGYTF
TRBV7-9	TRBJ2-7	medium-sized	TRBD2	TGTGCCAGCAGCCCATCTAGCGGTAGGCCAGACGAGCAGTACTTC	CASSPSSGRPDEQYF
TRBV9	TRBJ1-1	few	TRBD1	TGTGCCAGCAGCGAGACAGGGGACACTGAAGCTTTCTTT	CASSETGDTEAFF
TRBV2	TRBJ1-6	few	TRBD1	TGTGCCAGCGGGGACAGTCATAATTCACCCCTCCACTTT	CASGDSHNSPLHF
TRBV7-2	TRBJ2-1	NA	TRBD1	TGTGCCAGCAGCCCCACCCGACAGGGGGCGATTTACAATGAGCAGTTCTTC	CASSPTRQGAIYNEQFF
TRBV5-1	TRBJ1-2	NA	TRBD1	TGCGCCAGCAGCCCTGAGGGACAGGGATATGGCTACACCTTC	CASSPEGQGYGYTF
TRBV12-5	TRBJ2-1	NA	NA	TGTGCTAGTGGTTTGAGTGGGGGGAATGAGCAGTTCTTC	CASGLSGGNEQFF
TRBV4-1	TRBJ2-5	NA	TRBD1	TGCGCCAGCAGCCGCGTGACAGGGGCCGGAGAGACCCAGTACTTC	CASSRVTGAGETQYF
TRBV4-2	TRBJ2-7	NA	NA	TGTGCCAGCAGCTTGGAATTGGGGAAGGAGTACTTC	CASSLELGKEYF
TRBV19	TRBJ1-5	once	TRBD1	TGTGCCAGTAAGCTCGGACAGGGCCTCAATCAGCCCCAGCATTTT	CASKLGQGLNQPQHF
TRBV10-3	TRBJ1-5	few	NA	TGTGCCACAGCTTCCGGGGCTTATAGCAATCAGCCCCAGCATTTT	CATASGAYSNQPQHF
TRBV5-1	TRBJ2-5	NA	NA	TGCGCCAGCAGCTTGGGTGGTGGTGGAGGAGAGACCCAGTACTTC	CASSLGGGGGETQYF